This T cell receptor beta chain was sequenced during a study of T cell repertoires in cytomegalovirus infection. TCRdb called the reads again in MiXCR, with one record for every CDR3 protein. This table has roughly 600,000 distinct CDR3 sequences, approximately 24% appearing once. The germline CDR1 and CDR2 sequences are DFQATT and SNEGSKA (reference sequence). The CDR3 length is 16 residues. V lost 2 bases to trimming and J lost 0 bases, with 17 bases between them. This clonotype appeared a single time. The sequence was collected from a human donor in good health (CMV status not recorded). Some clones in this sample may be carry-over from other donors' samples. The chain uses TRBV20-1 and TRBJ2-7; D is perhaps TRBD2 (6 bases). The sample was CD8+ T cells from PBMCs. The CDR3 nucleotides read TGCAGTGCTAGAATCCCTGAGCGGGCGACCTCCTACGAGCAGTACGTC. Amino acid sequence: CSARIPERATSYEQYV.